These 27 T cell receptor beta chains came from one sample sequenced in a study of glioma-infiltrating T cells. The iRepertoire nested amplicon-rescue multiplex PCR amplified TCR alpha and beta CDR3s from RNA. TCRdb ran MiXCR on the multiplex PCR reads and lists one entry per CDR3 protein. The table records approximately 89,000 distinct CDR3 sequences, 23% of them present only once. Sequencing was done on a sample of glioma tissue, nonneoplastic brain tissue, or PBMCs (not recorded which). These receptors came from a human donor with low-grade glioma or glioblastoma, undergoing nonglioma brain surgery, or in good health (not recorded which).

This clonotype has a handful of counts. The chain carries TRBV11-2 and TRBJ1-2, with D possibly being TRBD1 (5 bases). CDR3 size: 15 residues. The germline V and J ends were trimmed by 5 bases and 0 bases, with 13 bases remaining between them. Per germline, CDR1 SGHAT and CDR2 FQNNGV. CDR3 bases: TGTGCCAGCAGCCTTGACGGGGGAGCTAACTATGGCTACACCTTC. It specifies CASSLDGGANYGYTF. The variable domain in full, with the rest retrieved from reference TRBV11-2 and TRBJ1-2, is EAGVAQSPRYKIIEKRQSVAFWCNPISGHATLYWYQQILGQGPKLLIQFQNNGVVDDSQLPKDRFSAERLKGVDSTLKIQPAKLEDSAVYLCASSLDGGANYGYTFGSGTRLTVV.

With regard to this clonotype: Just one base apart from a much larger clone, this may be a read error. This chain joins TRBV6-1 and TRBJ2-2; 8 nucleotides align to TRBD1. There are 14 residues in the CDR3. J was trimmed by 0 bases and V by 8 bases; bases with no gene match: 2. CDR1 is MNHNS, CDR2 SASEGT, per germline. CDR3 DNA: TGTGCCAGCCTGGGACAGGCGAACACCGGGGAGCTGTTTTTT. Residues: CASLGQANTGELFF.

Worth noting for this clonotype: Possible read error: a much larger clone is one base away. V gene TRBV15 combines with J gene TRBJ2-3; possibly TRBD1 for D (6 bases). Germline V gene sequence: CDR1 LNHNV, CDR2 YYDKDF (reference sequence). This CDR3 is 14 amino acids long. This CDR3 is CATRRGGDTDTQYF. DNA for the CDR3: TGTGCCACCAGAAGAGGGGGTGACACAGATACGCAGTATTTT.

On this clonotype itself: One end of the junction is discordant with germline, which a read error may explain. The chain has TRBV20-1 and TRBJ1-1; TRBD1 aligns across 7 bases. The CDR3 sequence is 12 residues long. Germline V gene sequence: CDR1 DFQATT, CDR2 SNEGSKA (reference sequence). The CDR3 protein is CSARDWDRQAFF. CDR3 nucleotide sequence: TGTAGTGCTAGAGATTGGGACAGACAAGCTTTCTTT.

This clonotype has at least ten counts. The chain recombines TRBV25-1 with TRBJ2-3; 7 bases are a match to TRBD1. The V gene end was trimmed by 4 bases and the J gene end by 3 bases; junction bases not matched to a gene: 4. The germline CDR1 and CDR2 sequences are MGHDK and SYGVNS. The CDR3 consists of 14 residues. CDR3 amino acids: CASSVTGITDTQYF. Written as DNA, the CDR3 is TGTGCCAGCAGTGTGACAGGGATTACAGATACGCAGTATTTT.

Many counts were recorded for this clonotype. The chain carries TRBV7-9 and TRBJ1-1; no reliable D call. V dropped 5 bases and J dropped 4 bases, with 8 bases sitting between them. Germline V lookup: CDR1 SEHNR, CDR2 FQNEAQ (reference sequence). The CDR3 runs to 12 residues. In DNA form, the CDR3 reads TGTGCCAGCAGCCGGGGTGCCACTGAAGCTTTCTTT. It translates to CASSRGATEAFF.

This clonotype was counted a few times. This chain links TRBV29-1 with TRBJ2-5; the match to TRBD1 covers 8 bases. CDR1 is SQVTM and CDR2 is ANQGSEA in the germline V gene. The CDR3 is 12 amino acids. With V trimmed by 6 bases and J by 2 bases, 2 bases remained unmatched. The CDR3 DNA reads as TGCAGCGTCGACAGGGGACAAGAGACCCAGTACTTC. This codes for CSVDRGQETQYF.

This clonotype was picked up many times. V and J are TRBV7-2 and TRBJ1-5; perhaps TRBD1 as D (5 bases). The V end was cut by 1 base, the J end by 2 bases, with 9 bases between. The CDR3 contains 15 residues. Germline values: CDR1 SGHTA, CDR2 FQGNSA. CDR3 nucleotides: TGTGCCAGCAGCTTAGGAGGCAGGGGCAATCAGCCCCAGCATTTT. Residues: CASSLGGRGNQPQHF.

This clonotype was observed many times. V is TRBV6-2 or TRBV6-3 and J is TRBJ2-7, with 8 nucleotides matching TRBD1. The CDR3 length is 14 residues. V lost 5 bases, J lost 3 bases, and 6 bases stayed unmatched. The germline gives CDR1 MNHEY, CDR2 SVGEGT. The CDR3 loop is CASSRTGHLYEQYF. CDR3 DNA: TGTGCCAGCAGTAGGACAGGGCACCTCTACGAGCAGTACTTC.

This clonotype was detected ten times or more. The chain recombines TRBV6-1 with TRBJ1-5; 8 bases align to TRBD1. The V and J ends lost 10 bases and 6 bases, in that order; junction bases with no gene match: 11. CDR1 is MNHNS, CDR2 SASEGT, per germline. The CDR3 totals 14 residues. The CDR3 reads CAILQGGSGQPQHF. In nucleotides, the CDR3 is TGTGCCATCCTACAGGGGGGAAGCGGTCAGCCCCAGCATTTT.

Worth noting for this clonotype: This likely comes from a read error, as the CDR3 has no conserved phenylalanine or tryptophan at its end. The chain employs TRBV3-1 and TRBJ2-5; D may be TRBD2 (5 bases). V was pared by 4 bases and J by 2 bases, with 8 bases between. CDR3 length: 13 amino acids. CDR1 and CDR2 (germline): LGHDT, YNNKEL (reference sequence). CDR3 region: CASSPTGQETQYL. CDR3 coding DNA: TGTGCCAGCAGCCCCACGGGGCAAGAGACCCAGTACCTC.

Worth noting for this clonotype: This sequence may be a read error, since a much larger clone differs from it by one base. CDR3 nucleotide sequence: TGTGCCAGCAGCCTCATGAGCAGGGGGTTTGGCTACACCTTC. This codes for CASSLMSRGFGYTF. The chain carries TRBV7-9 and TRBJ1-2; TRBD1 matches at 7 bases. This CDR3 is built from 14 residues. V was pared by 5 bases and J by 7 bases, with 10 bases of the junction left unmatched. Germline loops: CDR1 SEHNR, CDR2 FQNEAQ (reference sequence).

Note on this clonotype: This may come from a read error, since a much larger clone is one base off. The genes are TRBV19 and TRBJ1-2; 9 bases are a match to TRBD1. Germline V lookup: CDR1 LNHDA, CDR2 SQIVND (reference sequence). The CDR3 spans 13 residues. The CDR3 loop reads CASRDRAIGGYAF. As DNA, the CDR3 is TGTGCCAGCCGGGACAGGGCAATCGGTGGCTACGCCTTC.

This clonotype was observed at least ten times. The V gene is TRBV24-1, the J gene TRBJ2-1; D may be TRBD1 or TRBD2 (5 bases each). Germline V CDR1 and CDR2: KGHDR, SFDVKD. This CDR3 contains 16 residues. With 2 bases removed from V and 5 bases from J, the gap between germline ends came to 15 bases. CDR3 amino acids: CATSDSAGTRNNEQFF. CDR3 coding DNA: TGTGCCACCAGTGATTCGGCCGGGACGCGAAACAATGAGCAGTTCTTC.

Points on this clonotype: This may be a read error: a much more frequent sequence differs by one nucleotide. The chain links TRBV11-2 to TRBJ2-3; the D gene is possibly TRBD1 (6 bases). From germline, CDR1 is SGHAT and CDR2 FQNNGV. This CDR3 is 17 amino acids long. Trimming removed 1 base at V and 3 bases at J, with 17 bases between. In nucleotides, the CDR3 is TGTGCCAGCAGCTTAGCGCCACAGGGCAGTGCGACAGATACGCAGTATTTT. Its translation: CASSLAPQGSATDTQYF.

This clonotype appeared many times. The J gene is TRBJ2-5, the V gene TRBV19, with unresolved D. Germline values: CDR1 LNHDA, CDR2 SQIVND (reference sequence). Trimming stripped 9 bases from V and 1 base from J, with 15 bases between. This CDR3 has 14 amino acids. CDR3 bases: TGTGCCAGCAAACCGGGCCCTCGCCAAGAGACCCAGTACTTC. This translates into CASKPGPRQETQYF.

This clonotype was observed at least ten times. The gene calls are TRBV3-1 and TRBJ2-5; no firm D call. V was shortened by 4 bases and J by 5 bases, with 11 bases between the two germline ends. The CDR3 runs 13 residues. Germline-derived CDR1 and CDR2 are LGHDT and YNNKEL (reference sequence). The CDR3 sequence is CASSPVRRETQYF. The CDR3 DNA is TGTGCCAGCAGCCCCGTCCGCCGGGAGACCCAGTACTTC.

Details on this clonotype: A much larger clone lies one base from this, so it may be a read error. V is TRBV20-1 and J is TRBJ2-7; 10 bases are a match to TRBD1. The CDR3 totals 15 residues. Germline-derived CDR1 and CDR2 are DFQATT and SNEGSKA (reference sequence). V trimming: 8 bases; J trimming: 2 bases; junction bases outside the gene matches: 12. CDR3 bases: TGCAGTTCGGAGGCCCGGGGGACAGGGGCCTACGAGCAGTACTTC. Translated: CSSEARGTGAYEQYF.

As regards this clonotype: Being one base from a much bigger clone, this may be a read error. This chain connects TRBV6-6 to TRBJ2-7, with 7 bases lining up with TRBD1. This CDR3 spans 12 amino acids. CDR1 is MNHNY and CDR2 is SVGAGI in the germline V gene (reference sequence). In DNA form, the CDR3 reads TGTGCCAGCAGTAACTCGTCCGGGACAGTAAGTTTC. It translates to CASSNSSGTVSF.

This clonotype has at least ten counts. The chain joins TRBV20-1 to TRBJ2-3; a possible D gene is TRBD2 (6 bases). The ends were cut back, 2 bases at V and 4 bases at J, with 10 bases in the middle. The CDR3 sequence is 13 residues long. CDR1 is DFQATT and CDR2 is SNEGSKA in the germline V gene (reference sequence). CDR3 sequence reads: CSARPAGPDTQYF. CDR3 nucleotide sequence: TGCAGTGCTAGACCCGCGGGGCCAGATACGCAGTATTTT.

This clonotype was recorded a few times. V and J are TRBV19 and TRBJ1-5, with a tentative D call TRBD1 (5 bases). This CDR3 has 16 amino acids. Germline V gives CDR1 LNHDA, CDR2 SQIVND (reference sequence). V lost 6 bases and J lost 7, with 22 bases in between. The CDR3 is CASSRPGEGRGQPQHF. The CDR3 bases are TGTGCCAGTAGCCGCCCGGGGGAGGGAAGAGGGCAGCCCCAGCATTTT. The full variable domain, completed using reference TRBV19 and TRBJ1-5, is DGGITQSPKYLFRKEGQNVTLSCEQNLNHDAMYWYRQDPGQGLRLIYYSQIVNDFQKGDIAEGYSVSREKKESFPLTVTSAQKNPTAFYLCASSRPGEGRGQPQHFGDGTRLSIL.

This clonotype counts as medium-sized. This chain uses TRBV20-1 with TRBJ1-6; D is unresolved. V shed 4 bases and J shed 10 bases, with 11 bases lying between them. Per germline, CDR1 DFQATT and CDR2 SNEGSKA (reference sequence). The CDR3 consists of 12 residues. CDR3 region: CSATGSGSPLHF. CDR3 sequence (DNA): TGCAGTGCTACTGGGAGTGGCTCACCCCTCCACTTT.

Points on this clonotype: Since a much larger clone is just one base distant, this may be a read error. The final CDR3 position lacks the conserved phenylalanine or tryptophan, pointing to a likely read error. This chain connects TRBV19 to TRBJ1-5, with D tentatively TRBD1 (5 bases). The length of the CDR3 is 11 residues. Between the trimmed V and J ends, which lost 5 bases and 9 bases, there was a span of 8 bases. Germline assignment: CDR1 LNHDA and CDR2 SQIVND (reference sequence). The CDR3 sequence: CASSAGGPQHL. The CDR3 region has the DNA TGTGCCAGTAGTGCTGGGGGGCCCCAGCATCTT.

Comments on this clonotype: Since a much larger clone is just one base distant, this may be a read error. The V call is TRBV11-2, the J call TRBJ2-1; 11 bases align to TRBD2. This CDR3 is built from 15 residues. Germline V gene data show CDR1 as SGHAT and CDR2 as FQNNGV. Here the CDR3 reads CASSQRLAGYNGQFF. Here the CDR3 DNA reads TGTGCCAGCAGCCAAAGACTAGCGGGGTACAATGGGCAGTTCTTC. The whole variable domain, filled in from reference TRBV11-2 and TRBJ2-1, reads EAGVAQSPRYKIIEKRQSVAFWCNPISGHATLYWYQQILGQGPKLLIQFQNNGVVDDSQLPKDRFSAERLKGVDSTLKIQPAKLEDSAVYLCASSQRLAGYNGQFFGPGTRLTVL.

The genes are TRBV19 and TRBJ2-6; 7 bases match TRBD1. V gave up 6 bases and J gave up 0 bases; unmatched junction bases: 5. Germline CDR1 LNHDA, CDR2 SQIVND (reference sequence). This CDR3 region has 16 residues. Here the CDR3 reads CASSGTAGSGANVLTF. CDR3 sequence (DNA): TGTGCCAGTAGCGGGACAGCAGGCTCTGGGGCCAACGTCCTGACTTTC.

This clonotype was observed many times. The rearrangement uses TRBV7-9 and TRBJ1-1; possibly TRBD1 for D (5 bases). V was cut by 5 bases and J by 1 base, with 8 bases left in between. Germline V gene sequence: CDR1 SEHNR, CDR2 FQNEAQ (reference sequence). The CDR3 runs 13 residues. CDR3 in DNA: TGTGCCAGCAGCCCGACAGCGAACACTGAAGCTTTCTTT. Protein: CASSPTANTEAFF.

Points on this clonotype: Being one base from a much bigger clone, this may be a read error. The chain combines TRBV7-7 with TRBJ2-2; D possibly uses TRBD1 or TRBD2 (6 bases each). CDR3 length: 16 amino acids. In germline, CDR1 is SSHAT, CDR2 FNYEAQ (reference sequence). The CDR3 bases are TGTGCCAGCAGCTTAGAAACAGGGTGGAACACCGGGGGGCTGTTTTTT. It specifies CASSLETGWNTGGLFF. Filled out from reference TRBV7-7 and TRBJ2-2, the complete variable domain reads GAGVSQSPRYKVTKRGQDVTLRCDPISSHATLYWYQQALGQGPEFLTYFNYEAQPDKSGLPSDRFSAERPEGSISTLTIQRTEQRDSAMYRCASSLETGWNTGGLFFGEGSRLTVL.